The 14 T cell receptor beta chains given below trace back to one sample, sequenced in a study of Graves' ophthalmopathy and Graves' hyperthyroidism. Amplification of the TCR beta CDR3 regions used RNA transcripts (as template). HTBI primers were employed in first-round RT-PCR, then a second-round multiplex PCR followed. TCRdb analysed the multiplex PCR reads with MiXCR anew, one entry per CDR3 protein. The sample has approximately 210,000 distinct CDR3 sequences, around 30% seen once; the top ten hold 8.5% to 9.5%. Sequenced sample: peripheral blood. The receptor source for this set is a man aged 50 to 60 with Graves' ophthalmopathy.

This clonotype was observed many times. CDR3 DNA: TGTGCCAGCAGTCCCCGAGGCGGGGCTAACTATGGCTACACCTTC. It is translated as CASSPRGGANYGYTF. V gene TRBV9 combines with J gene TRBJ1-2, with unresolved D. CDR1 and CDR2 (germline): SGDLS, YYNGEE. This CDR3 has 15 residues. V was cut by 5 bases and J by 0 bases, with 14 bases left in between.

There are many counts of this clonotype. The chain links TRBV30 to TRBJ1-2; D perhaps matches TRBD1 (6 bases). Germline loops: CDR1 GTSNPN, CDR2 SVGIG (reference sequence). The V end was cut by 4 bases, the J end by 8 bases, with 20 bases between. The CDR3 extends over 14 amino acids. For the CDR3, the DNA is TGTGCCTGGACCTCGGGACATACGAAGGCGGGCTACACCTTC. Its translation is CAWTSGHTKAGYTF.

There are many counts of this clonotype. The chain uses TRBV7-8 and TRBJ2-7, with 13 bases identical to TRBD2. Germline CDR1 reads SGHVS; CDR2 reads FQNEAQ. The CDR3 has 13 amino acids. Trimming took 5 bases from V and 13 from J; bases not matched to a gene: 8. CDR3 sequence reads: CASSRGLAGYSYF. The CDR3 bases are TGTGCCAGCAGCAGGGGACTAGCGGGATATTCCTACTTC.

The rearrangement links TRBV11-2 to TRBJ2-2; the D call may be TRBD1 or TRBD2 (6 bases each). This CDR3 is built from 15 residues. Trimming cost V 4 bases and J 1 base, with 10 bases left between them. The germline CDR1 and CDR2 sequences are SGHAT and FQNNGV. CDR3 in amino acids: CASSYRGVNTGELFF. CDR3 DNA: TGTGCCAGCAGCTATAGGGGGGTGAACACCGGGGAGCTGTTTTTT. The complete variable domain, with remaining parts taken from reference TRBV11-2 and TRBJ2-2, reads EAGVAQSPRYKIIEKRQSVAFWCNPISGHATLYWYQQILGQGPKLLIQFQNNGVVDDSQLPKDRFSAERLKGVDSTLKIQPAKLEDSAVYLCASSYRGVNTGELFFGEGSRLTVL.

The sample holds many counts of this clonotype. CDR3 protein: CSEDSAPNYGYTF. The CDR3 DNA reads as TGCAGCGAGGACAGCGCACCTAACTATGGCTACACCTTC. The J gene is TRBJ1-2, the V gene TRBV29-1, with a possible D match to TRBD1 (6 bases). The CDR3 loop spans 13 amino acids. Germline V CDR1 and CDR2: SQVTM, ANQGSEA. The V end was cut by 7 bases, the J end by 0 bases, with 12 bases between. The variable domain in full, completed from reference TRBV29-1 and TRBJ1-2, reads SAVISQKPSRDICQRGTSLTIQCQVDSQVTMMFWYRQQPGQSLTLIATANQGSEATYESGFVIDKFPISRPNLTFSTLTVSNMSPEDSSIYLCSEDSAPNYGYTFGSGTRLTVV.

This clonotype was seen repeatedly, ten times or more. V usage is TRBV7-2 and J usage is TRBJ1-2, with D unresolved. V was cut by 3 bases and J by 5 bases, with 10 bases left in between. Germline V gives CDR1 SGHTA, CDR2 FQGNSA. The length of the CDR3 is 13 residues. CDR3 DNA: TGTGCCAGCAGCTTCCCAGAGGAGTATGGCTACACCTTC. Its translation: CASSFPEEYGYTF.

This clonotype has a count of ten or more. The V call is TRBV12-3 or TRBV12-4, the J call TRBJ1-2, with D uncertain. V gave up 0 bases and J gave up 4 bases, with 6 bases separating them. The CDR3 sequence is 13 residues long. The CDR3 sequence is CASSLAKSYGYTF. CDR3 sequence (DNA): TGTGCCAGCAGTTTAGCTAAGTCCTATGGCTACACCTTC.

This clonotype has ten or more counts. V usage is TRBV12-3 or TRBV12-4 and J usage is TRBJ2-7; 10 bases match TRBD1. The CDR3 extends over 14 amino acids. V lost 6 bases, J lost 2 bases, and 4 bases stayed unmatched. The CDR3 sequence: CASRGTGVTYEQYF. The CDR3 DNA reads TGTGCCAGCAGGGGGACAGGGGTAACCTACGAGCAGTACTTC.

This clonotype was detected ten times or more. The chain combines TRBV7-3 with TRBJ2-5; the D gene is possibly TRBD2 (5 bases). This CDR3 region has 13 residues. Between the trimmed V and J ends, which lost 5 bases and 5 bases, there was a span of 12 bases. Per germline, CDR1 SGHTA and CDR2 FQGTGA. CDR3 nucleotide sequence: TGTGCCAGCAGCCCGTCGCGGGCCGAGACCCAGTACTTC. As protein: CASSPSRAETQYF.

This clonotype was recorded many times. V usage is TRBV7-9 and J usage is TRBJ1-6; 8 positions agree with TRBD1. Germline V lookup: CDR1 SEHNR, CDR2 FQNEAQ (reference sequence). The J segment lost 7 bases and the V segment lost 5 bases, leaving 10 bases of the junction unmatched. The CDR3 sequence is 16 residues long. The chain's CDR3 is CASSPDGTGDNSPLHF. Written as DNA, the CDR3 is TGTGCCAGCAGCCCGGACGGGACAGGAGACAATTCACCCCTCCACTTT. Variable domain in full (rest from reference TRBV7-9 and TRBJ1-6): DTGVSQNPRHKITKRGQNVTFRCDPISEHNRLYWYRQTLGQGPEFLTYFQNEAQLEKSRLLSDRFSAERPKGSFSTLEIQRTEQGDSAMYLCASSPDGTGDNSPLHFGNGTRLTVT.

This clonotype was counted at least ten times. The chain recombines TRBV6-5 with TRBJ2-7; possible D gene TRBD2, 5 bases. V was shortened by 2 bases and J by 4 bases, with 9 bases between the two germline ends. CDR1 is MNHEY and CDR2 is SVGAGI in the germline V gene. This CDR3 region has 13 residues. CDR3 in amino acids: CASSYDSGYEQYF. The CDR3 DNA is TGTGCCAGCAGTTACGATTCGGGGTACGAGCAGTACTTC.

This clonotype was seen a few times. The V and J genes are TRBV12-3 or TRBV12-4 and TRBJ2-7; no clear D gene. The V and J ends lost 5 bases and 6 bases respectively, with 8 bases between them. CDR3 length equals 11 residues. CDR3 amino acids: CASSTTLEQYF. The CDR3, as DNA: TGTGCCAGCAGTACCACACTCGAGCAGTACTTC.

This clonotype was seen ten or more times. V gene TRBV6-2 or TRBV6-3 combines with J gene TRBJ2-1; 12 bases match TRBD1. Germline V gene lookup returns CDR1 MNHEY and CDR2 SVGEGT. The CDR3 has 16 amino acids. V shed 8 bases, J shed 7 bases, and the junction held 12 bases outside the gene matches. The CDR3 loop reads CASQGPGQGAPNEQFF. The CDR3, as DNA: TGTGCCAGCCAAGGGCCGGGACAGGGGGCGCCTAATGAGCAGTTCTTC.

This clonotype was found many times. The rearrangement uses TRBV30 and TRBJ1-5, with D unclear. Looked up from germline, CDR1 is GTSNPN and CDR2 is SVGIG (reference sequence). The V end lost 0 bases, the J end lost 5 bases, and 14 bases lay between the germline ends. The CDR3 is made up of 15 amino acids. The CDR3: CAWSVQGVTDQPQHF. The CDR3 coding sequence is TGTGCCTGGAGTGTACAAGGTGTTACCGATCAGCCCCAGCATTTT.